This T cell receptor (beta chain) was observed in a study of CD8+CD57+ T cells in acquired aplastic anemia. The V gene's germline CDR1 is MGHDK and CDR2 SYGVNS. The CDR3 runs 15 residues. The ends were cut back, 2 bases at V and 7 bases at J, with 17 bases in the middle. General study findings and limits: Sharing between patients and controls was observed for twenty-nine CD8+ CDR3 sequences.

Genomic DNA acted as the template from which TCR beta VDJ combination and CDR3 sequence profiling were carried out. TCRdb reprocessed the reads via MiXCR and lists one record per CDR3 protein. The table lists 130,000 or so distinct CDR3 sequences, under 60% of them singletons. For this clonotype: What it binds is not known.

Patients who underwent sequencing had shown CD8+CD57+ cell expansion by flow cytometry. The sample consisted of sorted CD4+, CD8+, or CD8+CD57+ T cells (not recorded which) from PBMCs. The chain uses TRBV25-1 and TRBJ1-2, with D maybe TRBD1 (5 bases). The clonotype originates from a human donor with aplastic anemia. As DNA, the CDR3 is TGTGCCAGCAGTGAACTAGGACACACGGAGAGTGGCTACACCTTC. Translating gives CASSELGHTESGYTF.